The source of this T cell receptor (beta chain) is a study of shared clonotypes between healthy human individuals. Deep-level assay runs were performed. The protocol was immunoSEQ multiplex PCR, while the TCRdb copy is restricted to in-frame clones and leaves out a portion. The sample has about 490,000 clones, 65% to 85% seen once. Turning to this clone: A far larger clone is off by one base, so a read error is likely. The same CDR3 arises from other DNA sequences in this sample as well.

Germline V gene data show CDR1 as SGDLS and CDR2 as YYNGEE. The CDR3 spans 15 residues. The chain carries TRBV9 and TRBJ2-3; the D gene is possibly TRBD2 (5 bases). The origin of this receptor is a woman aged 40 to 49 in good health. Some clones in this sample may be carry-over from other donors' samples. The sequenced material came from PBMCs. CDR3 in amino acids: CASSLLLAGTDTQYF. The DNA for the CDR3 is TGTGCCAGCAGCCTACTACTGGCGGGCACAGATACGCAGTATTTC.